The 11 T cell receptor beta chains presented below share a single source sample, sequenced in a study of CD8+ T cells in alopecia areata. Reverse transcription of extracted RNA yielded cDNA, which provided the sequencing template. Repertoires were generated with immunoSEQ multiplex PCR, while TCRdb's copy carries only in-frame clones and drops some. The sample holds over 150,000 clones, 56% seen once. The sample comprised CD8+ T cells sorted from blood. These receptors all stem from a human donor in good health.

The rearrangement uses TRBV11-2 and TRBJ2-5, with D maybe TRBD1 (6 bases). The CDR3 runs 14 residues. Trimming took off 4 bases at V and 4 bases at J, with 13 bases between the two ends. From germline, CDR1 is SGHAT and CDR2 FQNNGV. CDR3 loop: CASSSRGTRETQYF. CDR3 DNA sequence: TGTGCCAGCAGCTCCAGGGGAACGAGAGAGACCCAGTACTTC. Full variable domain (remainder filled in from reference TRBV11-2 and TRBJ2-5): EAGVAQSPRYKIIEKRQSVAFWCNPISGHATLYWYQQILGQGPKLLIQFQNNGVVDDSQLPKDRFSAERLKGVDSTLKIQPAKLEDSAVYLCASSSRGTRETQYFGPGTRLLVL.

This clone was found once. The chain joins TRBV4-1 to TRBJ2-1, with no clear D. This CDR3 spans 13 amino acids. The V gene lost 4 bases and the J gene lost 9 bases, with 13 bases spanning the gap. From germline, CDR1 is MGHRA and CDR2 YSYEKL. The CDR3 loop is CASSRTPVSEQFF. CDR3 DNA sequence: TGCGCCAGCAGCCGAACTCCAGTTAGTGAGCAGTTCTTC.

CDR3 loop: CSVEDFIRGTSTDTQYF. The CDR3 DNA reads TGCAGCGTTGAAGACTTCATCAGGGGAACTAGCACAGATACGCAGTATTTT. This chain links TRBV29-1 with TRBJ2-3; tentatively, D is TRBD1 (6 bases). This CDR3 is 17 amino acids long. Germline V gives CDR1 SQVTM, CDR2 ANQGSEA. Deletions cut 0 bases from V and 0 bases from J, with 16 bases between.

This clone was counted a few times. J is TRBJ2-7 and V is TRBV9; TRBD1 matches 7 bases. Germline lookup yields CDR1 SGDLS and CDR2 YYNGEE. With V trimmed by 0 bases and J by 2 bases, 5 bases remained unmatched. The CDR3 extends over 15 amino acids. In DNA form, the CDR3 reads TGTGCCAGCAGCGTAGGGGGACAGAGTACCTACGAGCAGTACTTC. Residues: CASSVGGQSTYEQYF.

The chain uses TRBV4-1 and TRBJ1-2, with TRBD1 matching 9 bases. V shed 1 base, J shed 2 bases, and the junction held 2 bases outside the gene matches. Germline V CDR1 and CDR2: MGHRA, YSYEKL. The CDR3 runs to 15 residues. The chain's CDR3 is CASSQVGTGNYGYTF. In nucleotides, the CDR3 is TGCGCCAGCAGCCAAGTAGGGACAGGGAACTATGGCTACACCTTC.

This clone appeared a few times. V is TRBV6-6 and J is TRBJ1-1; possible D gene TRBD1, 5 bases. Trimming cost V 10 bases and J 1 base, with 16 bases left between them. Germline V lookup: CDR1 MNHNY, CDR2 SVGAGI (reference sequence). The CDR3 length is 14 residues. Here the CDR3 reads CATEGAGWNTEAFF. As DNA, the CDR3 is TGTGCCACAGAAGGGGCTGGGTGGAACACTGAAGCTTTCTTT.

This chain links TRBV4-1 with TRBJ1-1, with D unresolved. Germline V gene sequence: CDR1 MGHRA, CDR2 YSYEKL. This CDR3 is built from 13 residues. V lost 4 bases to trimming and J lost 0 bases, with 6 bases between them. The DNA for the CDR3 is TGCGCCAGCAGCCTATTTATGAACACTGAAGCTTTCTTT. Translating it yields CASSLFMNTEAFF.

This clone has only a few counts. The V and J genes are TRBV4-1 and TRBJ2-2; 7 nucleotides agree with TRBD2. CDR1 is MGHRA and CDR2 is YSYEKL in the germline V gene. J was trimmed by 0 bases and V by 0 bases; bases with no gene match: 4. This CDR3 is 17 amino acids long. CDR3 protein: CASSQDMRETNTGELFF. Written as DNA, the CDR3 is TGCGCCAGCAGCCAAGATATGCGGGAGACGAACACCGGGGAGCTGTTTTTT.

This clone was counted only a few times. The chain uses TRBV2 and TRBJ2-1; TRBD1 matches at 8 bases. The V gene's germline CDR1 is SNHLY and CDR2 FYNNEI. V shed 7 bases, J shed 3 bases, and the junction held 8 bases outside the gene matches. CDR3 length equals 15 residues. This chain's CDR3 is CASNPGTGYYNEQFF. The CDR3 DNA sequence: TGTGCCAGCAACCCCGGGACAGGCTACTACAATGAGCAGTTCTTC. The full variable domain, rest sourced from reference TRBV2 and TRBJ2-1, is EPEVTQTPSHQVTQMGQEVILRCVPISNHLYFYWYRQILGQKVEFLVSFYNNEISEKSEIFDDQFSVERPDGSNFTLKIRSTKLEDSAMYFCASNPGTGYYNEQFFGPGTRLTVL.

A few counts support this clone. V usage is TRBV30 and J usage is TRBJ2-3; TRBD2 matches 10 bases. CDR1 and CDR2 (germline): GTSNPN, SVGIG (reference sequence). V was pared by 2 bases and J by 5 bases, with 4 bases of the junction left unmatched. The CDR3 runs 14 residues. The CDR3 region is CAWSSGGAGDTQYF. The DNA of the CDR3 is TGTGCCTGGAGTAGCGGGGGGGCCGGAGATACGCAGTATTTT.

This clone was recorded only once. The chain has TRBV4-1 and TRBJ2-5; unclear D gene. The length of the CDR3 is 12 residues. With 6 bases removed from V and 3 bases from J, the gap between germline ends came to 8 bases. Germline loops: CDR1 MGHRA, CDR2 YSYEKL. The CDR3 loop reads CASSRTEETQYF. DNA of the CDR3: TGCGCCAGCAGTCGGACCGAAGAGACCCAGTACTTC.